Listed here are 16 T cell receptor beta chains from one sample, sequenced in a study of TIL therapy for anti-PD-1-resistant metastatic lung cancer. The time point is: pre-treatment sample, taken before nivolumab and TIL therapy. Sequencing used immunoSEQ v3. Measured with immunoSEQ multiplex PCR; TCRdb has only the in-frame clones, and not every one. The table shows tens of thousands of clones, with roughly 85% occurring only once. The material was blood, obtained at baseline. All receptors derive from a woman between 25 and 80 years old with non-small cell lung cancer.

The V call is TRBV5-1, the J call TRBJ2-2; 11 bases are a match to TRBD1. After removal of 3 bases from V and 10 bases from J, the junction contained 5 bases not matched to a gene. Germline CDR1 and CDR2: SGHRS and YFSETQ. The CDR3 contains 14 residues. The CDR3 DNA is TGCGCCAGCAGCTCCGGGACAGGGGGTCAGGAGCTGTTTTTT. Amino acids: CASSSGTGGQELFF.

The chain links TRBV10-3 to TRBJ2-1; D is perhaps TRBD2 (7 bases). CDR3 size: 15 residues. Germline CDR1 is ENHRY and CDR2 is SYGVKD. V lost 7 bases and J lost 0, with 13 bases in between. Written as DNA, the CDR3 is TGTGCCATCAAGACGGGGGGCGTCTCCTACAATGAGCAGTTCTTC. This gives the protein CAIKTGGVSYNEQFF.

The chain couples TRBV5-8 to TRBJ2-6, with a possible D match to TRBD1 (5 bases). Per germline, CDR1 SGHTS and CDR2 YDEGEE. This CDR3 region has 17 residues. Trimming stripped 1 base from V and 0 bases from J, with 11 bases between. CDR3 sequence reads: CASSLTVDSSGANVLTF. The CDR3 DNA reads as TGTGCCAGCAGCTTGACAGTAGACAGCTCTGGGGCCAACGTCCTGACTTTC.

The chain is built from TRBV28 and TRBJ2-7; weak D call: TRBD2 (6 bases). From germline, CDR1 is MDHEN and CDR2 SYDVKM. Trimming pared 3 bases from V and 12 bases from J, leaving 15 bases between. The CDR3 runs to 12 residues. This chain's CDR3 is CASSLEGLAWYF. The CDR3 bases are TGTGCCAGCAGTTTGGAGGGTCTGGCCTGGTACTTC.

This chain uses TRBV29-1 with TRBJ1-2; possible D gene TRBD1, 5 bases. CDR3 length: 14 residues. Trimming shortened V by 4 bases and J by 4 bases, and 16 bases separated the two germline ends. Germline loops: CDR1 SQVTM, CDR2 ANQGSEA. The CDR3 reads CSVGGVSSIYGYTF. CDR3 nucleotides: TGCAGCGTTGGGGGGGTAAGCAGCATCTATGGCTACACCTTC.

V and J are TRBV6-1 and TRBJ2-1; the D gene could be TRBD1 or TRBD2 (5 bases each). The germline V and J ends were trimmed by 1 base and 4 bases, with 17 bases remaining between them. The CDR3 is 17 residues long. Germline V gene data show CDR1 as MNHNS and CDR2 as SASEGT. The chain's CDR3 is CASSEVRGRDQYNEQFF. For the CDR3, the DNA is TGTGCCAGCAGTGAAGTTAGGGGCCGGGACCAGTACAATGAGCAGTTCTTC.

This chain joins TRBV27 and TRBJ2-5; D might be TRBD1 or TRBD2, each matching 5 bases. V shed 1 base and J shed 7 bases, with 7 bases lying between them. CDR1 and CDR2 from the germline V gene are MNHEY and SMNVEV (reference sequence). This CDR3 region has 12 residues. The CDR3 DNA is TGTGCCAGCAGTTTATTTGGGGGGACCCAGTACTTC. Translation: CASSLFGGTQYF.

The V call is TRBV10-2, the J call TRBJ2-1, with 9 bases identical to TRBD2. The CDR3 totals 17 residues. J lost 5 bases, V lost 3 bases, and 11 bases had no gene match. Per the germline V gene, CDR1 is WSHSY and CDR2 is SAAADI. CDR3 amino acids: CASSDPTGTSRDNEQFF. DNA for the CDR3: TGCGCCAGCAGTGACCCAACCGGGACTAGCAGGGACAATGAGCAGTTCTTC.

V is TRBV29-1 and J is TRBJ2-7; the D gene could be TRBD1 or TRBD2 (5 bases each). Germline V gives CDR1 SQVTM, CDR2 ANQGSEA. The V gene lost 4 bases and the J gene lost 3 bases, with 19 bases spanning the gap. The CDR3 loop spans 15 amino acids. CDR3 region: CSVAGDESYSYEQYF. The CDR3 DNA reads as TGCAGCGTTGCCGGGGACGAGTCATATAGCTACGAGCAGTACTTC.

The chain uses TRBV7-2 and TRBJ1-3, with no clear D. There are 14 residues in the CDR3. Germline CDR1 and CDR2: SGHTA and FQGNSA. Deletions cut 3 bases from V and 2 bases from J, with 8 bases between. The CDR3 protein is CASSFSSAGNTIYF. CDR3 DNA sequence: TGTGCCAGCAGCTTTTCTTCAGCTGGAAACACCATATATTTT.

This sequence joins TRBV28 and TRBJ2-7, with D tentatively TRBD2 (6 bases). Germline assignment: CDR1 MDHEN and CDR2 SYDVKM. This CDR3 region has 18 residues. Trimming removed 5 bases at V and 7 bases at J, with 30 bases between. CDR3 sequence: CASSHLSLRDSWPREQYF. For the CDR3, the DNA is TGTGCCAGCAGTCATCTCTCCCTCCGGGACTCCTGGCCTCGGGAGCAGTACTTC.

This sequence joins TRBV2 and TRBJ1-3; D unresolved. The CDR3 covers 16 residues. Trimming left V 4 bases short and J 0 bases short, with 13 bases between. Germline-derived CDR1 and CDR2 are SNHLY and FYNNEI. The CDR3 loop reads CASSAILGPSGNTIYF. The CDR3 DNA reads as TGTGCCAGCAGTGCGATTCTCGGTCCCTCTGGAAACACCATATATTTT.

In DNA form, the CDR3 reads TGTGCCAGCAGCAGCTTGACAGGGGCTGTAAGTGGCTACACCTTC. Residues: CASSSLTGAVSGYTF. The chain recombines TRBV7-6 with TRBJ1-2, with 8 bases lining up with TRBD1. CDR1 and CDR2 from the germline V gene are SGHVS and FNYEAQ. J was trimmed by 7 bases and V by 5 bases; bases with no gene match: 12. The CDR3 runs 15 residues.

This clone was seen a few times. This chain connects TRBV13 to TRBJ1-1; D is possibly TRBD1 (6 bases). V dropped 3 bases and J dropped 4 bases, with 9 bases sitting between them. Germline V CDR1 and CDR2: PRHDT, FYEKMQ (reference sequence). This CDR3 spans 13 amino acids. The CDR3 nucleotides are TGTGCCAGCAGCTTGACAGGATCCACTGAAGCTTTCTTT. Translating it yields CASSLTGSTEAFF.

This sequence joins TRBV14 and TRBJ1-1; unclear D gene. Trimming pared 4 bases from V and 0 bases from J, leaving 12 bases between. The CDR3 has 15 residues. Germline V gene data show CDR1 as SGHDN and CDR2 as FVKESK. The CDR3 is CASSRYGVMNTEAFF. CDR3 coding DNA: TGTGCCAGCAGCCGGTACGGTGTTATGAACACTGAAGCTTTCTTT.

The J gene is TRBJ2-1, the V gene TRBV7-6; unclear D gene. V lost 3 bases and J 6 bases, leaving 15 bases between the germline ends. This CDR3 is built from 15 residues. The germline V gene has CDR1 SGHVS and CDR2 FNYEAQ. CDR3 loop: CASSFTALVGNEQFF. The CDR3 DNA is TGTGCCAGCAGCTTCACTGCCCTGGTTGGCAATGAGCAGTTCTTC.